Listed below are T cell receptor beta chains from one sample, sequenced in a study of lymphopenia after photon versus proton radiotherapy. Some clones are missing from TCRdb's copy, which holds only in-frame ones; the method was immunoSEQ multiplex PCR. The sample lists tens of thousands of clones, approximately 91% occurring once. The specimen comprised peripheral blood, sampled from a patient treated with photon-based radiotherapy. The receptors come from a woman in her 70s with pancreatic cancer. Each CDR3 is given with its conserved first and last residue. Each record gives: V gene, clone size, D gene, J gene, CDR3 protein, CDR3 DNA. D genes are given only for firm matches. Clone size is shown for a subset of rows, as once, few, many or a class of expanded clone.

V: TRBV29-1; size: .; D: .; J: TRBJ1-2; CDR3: CSVADSQYGYTF; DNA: TGCAGCGTTGCTGACAGCCAATATGGCTACACCTTC
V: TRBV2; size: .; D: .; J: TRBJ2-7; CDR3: CASSGDYEQYF; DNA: TGTGCCAGCAGTGGAGACTACGAGCAGTACTTC
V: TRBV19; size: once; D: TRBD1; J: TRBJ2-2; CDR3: CASSIRTGVFSNTGELFF; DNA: TGTGCCAGTAGTATCCGGACAGGGGTCTTCTCGAACACCGGGGAGCTGTTTTTT
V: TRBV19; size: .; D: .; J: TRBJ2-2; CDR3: CASSIAGPGELFF; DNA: TGTGCCAGTAGTATCGCAGGGCCCGGGGAGCTGTTTTTT
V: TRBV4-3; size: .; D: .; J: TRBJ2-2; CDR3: CASSQDNTGELFF; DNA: TGCGCCAGCAGCCAAGACAACACCGGGGAGCTGTTTTTT
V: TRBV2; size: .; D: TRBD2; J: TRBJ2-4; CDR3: CASSVSGSIGNIQYF; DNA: TGTGCCAGCAGCGTCAGCGGGAGCATAGGAAACATTCAGTACTTC
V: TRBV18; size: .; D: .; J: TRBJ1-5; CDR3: CASSTDSGGPSNQPQHF; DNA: TGTGCCAGCTCAACGGATAGCGGCGGACCTAGCAATCAGCCCCAGCATTTT
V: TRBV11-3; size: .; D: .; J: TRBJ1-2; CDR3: CASKGSGERYGYTF; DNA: TGTGCCAGCAAAGGGTCGGGGGAGAGGTATGGCTACACCTTC
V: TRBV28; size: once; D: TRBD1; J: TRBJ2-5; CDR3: CASRSMGQLQETQYF; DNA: TGTGCCAGCAGGAGCATGGGACAGCTACAAGAGACCCAGTACTTC
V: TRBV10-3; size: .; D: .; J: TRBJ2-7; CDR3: CAISVRLEGEQYF; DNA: TGTGCCATCAGTGTTAGGTTAGAAGGCGAGCAGTACTTC
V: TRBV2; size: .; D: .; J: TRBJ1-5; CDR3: CASSERENQPQHF; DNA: TGTGCCAGCAGTGAGCGGGAGAATCAGCCCCAGCATTTT
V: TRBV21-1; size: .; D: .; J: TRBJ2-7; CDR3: CASSKDSAGDYYEQYF; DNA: TGTGCCAGCAGCAAAGATTCAGCGGGAGACTACTACGAGCAGTACTTC
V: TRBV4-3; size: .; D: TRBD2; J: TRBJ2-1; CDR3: CASSPGLAGYNEQFF; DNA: TGCGCCAGCAGCCCAGGACTAGCAGGGTACAATGAGCAGTTCTTC
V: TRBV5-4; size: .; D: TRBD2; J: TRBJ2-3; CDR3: CASNHGLAGGTSTDTQYF; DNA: TGTGCCAGCAACCATGGACTAGCGGGAGGGACTAGCACAGATACGCAGTATTTT
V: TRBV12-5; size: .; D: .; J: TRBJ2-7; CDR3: CASGSKGGGAGHEQYF; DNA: TGTGCTAGTGGTTCAAAAGGGGGAGGGGCGGGCCACGAGCAGTACTTC
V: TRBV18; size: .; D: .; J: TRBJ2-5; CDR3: CASSPSERTQETQYF; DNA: TGTGCCAGCTCACCGAGTGAGCGGACGCAAGAGACCCAGTACTTC
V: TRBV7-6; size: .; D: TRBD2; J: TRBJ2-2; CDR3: CAIGGTSFTGELFF; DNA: TGTGCCATCGGGGGGACCTCCTTCACCGGGGAGCTGTTTTTT
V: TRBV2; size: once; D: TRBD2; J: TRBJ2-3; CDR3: CASKPGLVRTDTQYF; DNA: TGTGCCAGCAAGCCCGGACTAGTTAGGACAGATACGCAGTATTTT
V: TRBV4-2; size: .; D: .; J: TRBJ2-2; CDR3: CASSQDGLNTGELFF; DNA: TGTGCCAGCAGCCAAGATGGGCTGAACACCGGGGAGCTGTTTTTT
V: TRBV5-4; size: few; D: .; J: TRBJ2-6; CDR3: CASSPLVAGHGANVLTF; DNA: TGTGCCAGCAGCCCCCTTGTAGCAGGGCATGGGGCCAACGTCCTGACTTTC
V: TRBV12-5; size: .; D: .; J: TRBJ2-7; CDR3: CASNGLGPNYEQYF; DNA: TGTGCTAGTAATGGCCTGGGACCTAACTACGAGCAGTACTTC
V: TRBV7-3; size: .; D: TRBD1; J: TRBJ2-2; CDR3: CASSSRQGASTGELFF; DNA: TGTGCCAGCAGCTCCAGACAGGGGGCTAGTACCGGGGAGCTGTTTTTT
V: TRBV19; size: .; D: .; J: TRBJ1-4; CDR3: CASSIRATNEKLFF; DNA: TGTGCCAGTAGTATTCGGGCAACTAATGAAAAACTGTTTTTT
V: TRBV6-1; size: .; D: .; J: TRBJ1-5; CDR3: CASRGDRYSNQPQHF; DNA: TGTGCCAGCAGGGGGGACCGCTATAGCAATCAGCCCCAGCATTTT
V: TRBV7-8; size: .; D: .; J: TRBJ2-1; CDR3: CASSPPLMSSYNEQFF; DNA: TGTGCCAGCAGCCCCCCCCTCATGAGCTCCTACAATGAGCAGTTCTTC
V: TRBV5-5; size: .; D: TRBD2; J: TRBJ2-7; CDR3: CASSLSGLGLYEQYF; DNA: TGTGCCAGCAGCTTGAGCGGACTAGGTTTGTACGAGCAGTACTTC
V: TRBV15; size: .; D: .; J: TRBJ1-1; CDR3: CATSRPNTEAFF; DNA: TGTGCCACCAGCAGACCGAACACTGAAGCTTTCTTT